This T cell receptor (beta chain) was recovered during a study of tumor-infiltrating lymphocytes in primary liver carcinoma. This CDR3 has 15 residues. CDR1 and CDR2 from the germline V gene are SGHAT and FQNNGV. TCR beta cDNA was prepared out of approximately 500 ng total RNA by means of a constant-region primer. Investigators got TCR beta libraries out of three nested multiplex PCR rounds, done with slightly modified ARM-PCR. The first two PCR rounds, around 11 cycles each, used TRBV1-TRBV30 forward primers and a C-beta reverse primer. One entry per CDR3 protein, called by TCRdb with MiXCR from the multiplex PCR reads. This table holds some 320,000 distinct CDR3 sequences, 55% to 65% found once. They got blood RNA out of unsorted whole blood and also pulled out germline DNA. Collected before surgery were roughly 4 milliliters of peripheral blood.

The TCR originated in a man aged 35-49 years with primary liver carcinoma and hepatitis B virus infection. The V and J genes are TRBV11-2 and TRBJ2-5, with D perhaps being TRBD1 or TRBD2 (5 bases each). The J call may be in error: the DNA end matches TRBJ2-1 better. The specimen was peripheral blood. CDR3 in DNA: TGTGCCAGCAGCTCCCCCGGGACGGCGGTAGGGACCCAGTTCTTC. Amino acid sequence: CASSSPGTAVGTQFF.